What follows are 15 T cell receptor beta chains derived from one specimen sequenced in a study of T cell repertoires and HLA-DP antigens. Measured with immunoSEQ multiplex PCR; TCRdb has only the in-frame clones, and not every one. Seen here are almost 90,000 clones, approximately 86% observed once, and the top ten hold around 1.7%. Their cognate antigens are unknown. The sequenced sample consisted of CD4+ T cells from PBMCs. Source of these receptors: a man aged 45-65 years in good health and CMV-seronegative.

The CDR3 here is CASSPSGGINEQFF. CDR3 in DNA: TGTGCCAGCAGCCCTAGCGGGGGGATAAATGAGCAGTTCTTC. J is TRBJ2-1 and V is TRBV6-5; TRBD2 matches 11 bases. Germline CDR1 is MNHEY and CDR2 is SVGAGI. The trim removed 6 bases at V and 7 bases at J, leaving 5 bases unmatched. The CDR3 is made up of 14 amino acids.

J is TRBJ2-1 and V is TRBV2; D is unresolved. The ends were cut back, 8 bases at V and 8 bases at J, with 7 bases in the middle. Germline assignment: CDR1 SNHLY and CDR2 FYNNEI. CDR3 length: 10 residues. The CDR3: CASGEDEQFF. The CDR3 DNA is TGTGCCAGCGGAGAGGATGAGCAGTTCTTC.

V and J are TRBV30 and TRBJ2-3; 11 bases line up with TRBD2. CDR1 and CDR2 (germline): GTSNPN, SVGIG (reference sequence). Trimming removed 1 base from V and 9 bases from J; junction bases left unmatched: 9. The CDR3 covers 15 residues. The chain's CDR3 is CAWSGSGRALYTQYF. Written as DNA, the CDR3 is TGTGCCTGGAGTGGTAGCGGGAGGGCCTTATACACGCAGTATTTT.

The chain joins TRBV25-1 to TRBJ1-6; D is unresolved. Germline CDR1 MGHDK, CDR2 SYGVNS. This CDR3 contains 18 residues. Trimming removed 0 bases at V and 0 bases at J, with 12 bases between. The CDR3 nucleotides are TGTGCCAGCAGTGAATATCGCAGTTCTAGCTCCTATAATTCACCCCTCCACTTT. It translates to CASSEYRSSSSYNSPLHF. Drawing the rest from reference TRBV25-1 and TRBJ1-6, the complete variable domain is EADIYQTPRYLVIGTGKKITLECSQTMGHDKMYWYQQDPGMELHLIHYSYGVNSTEKGDLSSESTVSRIRTEHFPLTLESARPSHTSQYLCASSEYRSSSSYNSPLHFGNGTRLTVT.

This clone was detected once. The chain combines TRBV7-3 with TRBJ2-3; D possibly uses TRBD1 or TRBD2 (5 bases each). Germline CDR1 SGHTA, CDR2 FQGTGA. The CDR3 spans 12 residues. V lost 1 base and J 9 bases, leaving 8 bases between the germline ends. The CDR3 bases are TGTGCCAGCAGCTTAAGGGGGAACACGCAGTATTTT. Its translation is CASSLRGNTQYF.

CDR3 nucleotide sequence: TGTGCCAGCAGCCAGGACTTGGGCCCCGGCGAGCAGTACTTC. This encodes CASSQDLGPGEQYF. The chain joins TRBV14 to TRBJ2-7; possible D gene TRBD2, 5 bases. In germline, CDR1 is SGHDN, CDR2 FVKESK. With 3 bases removed from V and 6 bases from J, the gap between germline ends came to 15 bases. This CDR3 is built from 14 residues.

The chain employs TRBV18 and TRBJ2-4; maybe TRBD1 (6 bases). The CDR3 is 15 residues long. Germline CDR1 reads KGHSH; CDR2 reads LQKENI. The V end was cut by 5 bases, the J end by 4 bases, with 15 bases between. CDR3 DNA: TGTGCCAGCTCATCAGCCTCAGGGGATAAAAACATTCAGTACTTC. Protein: CASSSASGDKNIQYF.

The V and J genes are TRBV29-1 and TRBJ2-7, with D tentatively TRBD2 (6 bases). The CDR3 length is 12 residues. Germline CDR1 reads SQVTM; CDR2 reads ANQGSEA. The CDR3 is CRGSSDSYEQYF. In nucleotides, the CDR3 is TGCAGAGGGTCTAGCGACTCCTACGAGCAGTACTTC.

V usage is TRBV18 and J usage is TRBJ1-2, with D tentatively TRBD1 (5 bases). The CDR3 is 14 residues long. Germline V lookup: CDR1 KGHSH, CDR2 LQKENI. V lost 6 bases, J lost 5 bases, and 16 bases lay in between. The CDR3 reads CASSLGGPPYGYTF. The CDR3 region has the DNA TGTGCCAGCTCCCTGGGGGGACCTCCATATGGCTACACCTTC.

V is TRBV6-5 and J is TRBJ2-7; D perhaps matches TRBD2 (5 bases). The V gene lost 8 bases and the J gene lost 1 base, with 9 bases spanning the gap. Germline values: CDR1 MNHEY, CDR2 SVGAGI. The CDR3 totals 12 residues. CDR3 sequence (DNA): TGTGCCAGCGGAGGCCCATCCTACGAGCAGTACTTC. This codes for CASGGPSYEQYF.

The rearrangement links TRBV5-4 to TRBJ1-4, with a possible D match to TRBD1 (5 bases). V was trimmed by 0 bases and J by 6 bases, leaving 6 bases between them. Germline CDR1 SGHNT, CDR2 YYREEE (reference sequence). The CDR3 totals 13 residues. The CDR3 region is CASSLVGDEKLFF. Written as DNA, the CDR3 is TGTGCCAGCAGCTTGGTGGGGGATGAAAAACTGTTTTTT.

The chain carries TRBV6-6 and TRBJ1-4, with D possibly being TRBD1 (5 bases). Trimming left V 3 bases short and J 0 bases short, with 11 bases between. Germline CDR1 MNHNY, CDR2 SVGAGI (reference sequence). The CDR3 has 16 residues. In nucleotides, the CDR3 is TGTGCCAGCAGTTATCTCTGGGACGCAACTAATGAAAAACTGTTTTTT. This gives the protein CASSYLWDATNEKLFF.

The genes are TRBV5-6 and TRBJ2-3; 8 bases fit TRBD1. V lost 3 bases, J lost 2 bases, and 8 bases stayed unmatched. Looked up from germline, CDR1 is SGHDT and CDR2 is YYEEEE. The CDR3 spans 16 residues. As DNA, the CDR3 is TGTGCCAGCAGCTCTCTGACAGGGGATTACACAGATACGCAGTATTTT. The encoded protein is CASSSLTGDYTDTQYF. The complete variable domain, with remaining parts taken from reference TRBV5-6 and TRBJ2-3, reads DAGVTQSPTHLIKTRGQQVTLRCSPKSGHDTVSWYQQALGQGPQFIFQYYEEEERQRGNFPDRFSGHQFPNYSSELNVNALLLGDSALYLCASSSLTGDYTDTQYFGPGTRLTVL.

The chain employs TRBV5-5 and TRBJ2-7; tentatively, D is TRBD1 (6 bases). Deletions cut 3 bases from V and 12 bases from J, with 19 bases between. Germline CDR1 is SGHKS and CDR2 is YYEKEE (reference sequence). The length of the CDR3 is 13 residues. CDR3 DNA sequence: TGTGCCAGCAGCTCCCGGCAGGGGTGGGACCCGTACTTC. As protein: CASSSRQGWDPYF. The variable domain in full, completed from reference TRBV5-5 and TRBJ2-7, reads DAGVTQSPTHLIKTRGQQVTLRCSPISGHKSVSWYQQVLGQGPQFIFQYYEKEERGRGNFPDRFSARQFPNYSSELNVNALLLGDSALYLCASSSRQGWDPYFGPGTRLTVT.

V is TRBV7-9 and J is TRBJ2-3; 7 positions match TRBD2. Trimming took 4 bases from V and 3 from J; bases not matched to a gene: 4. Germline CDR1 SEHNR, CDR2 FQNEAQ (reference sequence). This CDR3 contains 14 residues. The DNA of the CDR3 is TGTGCCAGCAGCTACTCAGCGGGGACAGATACGCAGTATTTT. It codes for CASSYSAGTDTQYF.